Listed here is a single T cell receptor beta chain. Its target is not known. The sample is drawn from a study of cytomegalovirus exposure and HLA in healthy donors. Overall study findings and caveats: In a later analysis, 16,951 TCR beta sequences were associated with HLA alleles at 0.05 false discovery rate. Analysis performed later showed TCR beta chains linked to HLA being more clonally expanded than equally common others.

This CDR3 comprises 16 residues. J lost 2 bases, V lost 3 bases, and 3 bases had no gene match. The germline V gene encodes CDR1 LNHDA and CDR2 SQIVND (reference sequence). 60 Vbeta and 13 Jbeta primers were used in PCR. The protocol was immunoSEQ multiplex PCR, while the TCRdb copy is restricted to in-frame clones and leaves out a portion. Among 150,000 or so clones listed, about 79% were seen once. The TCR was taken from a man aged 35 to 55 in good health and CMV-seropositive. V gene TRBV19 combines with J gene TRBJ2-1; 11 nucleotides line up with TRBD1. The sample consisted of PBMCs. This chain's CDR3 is CASSMGDRGAYNEQFF. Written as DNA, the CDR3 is TGTGCCAGTAGTATGGGGGACAGGGGGGCCTACAATGAGCAGTTCTTC.